The T cell receptor (beta chain) under discussion was sequenced for a study of Ad26.COV2.S vaccination and SARS-CoV-2 variants. The CDR3 contains 15 residues. Germline CDR1 and CDR2: SGHRS and YFSETQ. Deletions cut 4 bases from V and 7 bases from J, with 15 bases between. The treatment: over 15 received Ad26.COV2.S at low or high dose, single or two shots; about five received placebo; per-sample allocation not given. Samples analyzed were those drawn on day 63 after the first vaccine or placebo injection. Findings of the study overall: Non-spike TCR breadth did not differ much between vaccine and placebo recipients. Greater spike-specific TCR breadth was seen in vaccine recipients than in placebo recipients. From the TCR breadth and depth analyses, total T cell responses may have been underestimated.

Clones were read by immunoSEQ multiplex PCR, and TCRdb kept only the in-frame ones, dropping some. The data hold hundreds of thousands of clones, with about 80% observed a single time. Concerning this clone itself: Its antigen is still unknown.

The sample was peripheral blood, taken in a trial of Ad26.COV2.S vaccine versus placebo. The sequence derives from a person between 18 and 60 years old who received the Ad26.COV2.S COVID-19 vaccine or a placebo. J is TRBJ1-6 and V is TRBV5-1; no clear D. The CDR3 protein is CASSPLYEENSPLHF. CDR3 nucleotide sequence: TGCGCCAGCAGCCCCCTTTATGAGGAGAATTCACCCCTCCACTTT.